Shown below are 28 T cell receptor beta chains from a single sample sequenced in a study of cytomegalovirus exposure and HLA in healthy donors. The protocol was immunoSEQ multiplex PCR, while the TCRdb copy is restricted to in-frame clones and leaves out a portion. The sample contains roughly 56,000 clones, roughly 94% of which appear only once. Sequencing was done on a sample of PBMCs. These receptors all stem from a man in his late teens or twenties in good health and CMV-seronegative.

The J gene is TRBJ1-1, the V gene TRBV4-1; TRBD1 matches at 9 bases. Trimming cost V 3 bases and J 5 bases; bases outside gene matches: 16. This CDR3 is 18 amino acids long. CDR1 MGHRA and CDR2 YSYEKL come from the germline V gene. Written as DNA, the CDR3 is TGCGCCAGCAGCCAGGAGCCTTTGCGGGGACAGGGCGAAACTGAAGCTTTCTTT. Amino acids: CASSQEPLRGQGETEAFF.

The chain combines TRBV5-8 with TRBJ1-5, with a possible D match to TRBD1 (5 bases). The CDR3 totals 15 residues. The ends were cut back, 1 base at V and 3 bases at J, with 11 bases in the middle. Germline V gives CDR1 SGHTS, CDR2 YDEGEE. The CDR3 nucleotides read TGTGCCAGCAGCTTGAGCAGGGCGAACAATCAGCCCCAGCATTTT. Protein product: CASSLSRANNQPQHF.

V is TRBV14 and J is TRBJ2-5; 11 bases align to TRBD1. Per germline, CDR1 SGHDN and CDR2 FVKESK. CDR3 length equals 16 residues. The V gene end was trimmed by 4 bases and the J gene end by 4 bases; junction bases not matched to a gene: 8. The CDR3 sequence is CASSPLGQGVGETQYF. The CDR3 DNA follows: TGTGCCAGCAGCCCCTTGGGACAGGGGGTTGGAGAGACCCAGTACTTC.

This chain links TRBV30 with TRBJ1-1, with D unclear. Germline lookup yields CDR1 GTSNPN and CDR2 SVGIG (reference sequence). This CDR3 has 14 residues. The V end was cut by 3 bases, the J end by 1 base, with 12 bases between. The CDR3 here is CAWRSGSQNTEAFF. CDR3 nucleotide sequence: TGTGCCTGGAGGTCAGGTTCTCAGAACACTGAAGCTTTCTTT. The whole variable domain, remainder taken from reference TRBV30 and TRBJ1-1, is SQTIHQWPATLVQPVGSPLSLECTVEGTSNPNLYWYRQAAGRGLQLLFYSVGIGQISSEVPQNLSASRPQDRQFILSSKKLLLSDSGFYLCAWRSGSQNTEAFFGQGTRLTVV.

The chain carries TRBV6-1 and TRBJ1-2; D is undetermined. V was clipped by 1 base and J by 4 bases, with 10 bases between them. There are 14 residues in the CDR3. CDR1 is MNHNS and CDR2 is SASEGT in the germline V gene. As DNA, the CDR3 is TGTGCCAGCAGTGAAGTGAGGGATGGCTATGGCTACACCTTC. Its protein is CASSEVRDGYGYTF.

The chain has TRBV19 and TRBJ2-1; TRBD2 might be the D (6 bases). Germline CDR1 is LNHDA and CDR2 is SQIVND (reference sequence). V was clipped by 0 bases and J by 4 bases, with 10 bases between them. The CDR3 is 15 residues long. The CDR3 sequence: CASSIERDSYNEQFF. Here the CDR3 DNA reads TGTGCCAGTAGTATAGAGCGGGATAGTTACAATGAGCAGTTCTTC.

The CDR3 here is CASSWRAYYNEQFF. In DNA, the CDR3 is TGTGCCAGCAGTTGGAGGGCCTATTACAATGAGCAGTTCTTC. The rearrangement uses TRBV27 and TRBJ2-1; D perhaps matches TRBD2 (6 bases). Per germline, CDR1 MNHEY and CDR2 SMNVEV (reference sequence). This CDR3 spans 14 amino acids. The ends were cut back, 4 bases at V and 4 bases at J, with 11 bases in the middle.

The chain uses TRBV19 and TRBJ2-3; D remains ambiguous. The ends were cut back, 4 bases at V and 4 bases at J, with 15 bases in the middle. Germline CDR1 LNHDA, CDR2 SQIVND (reference sequence). This CDR3 has 15 amino acids. The CDR3 sequence: CASSRANGPADTQYF. In DNA form, the CDR3 reads TGTGCCAGTAGTAGGGCTAACGGTCCCGCAGATACGCAGTATTTT.

V gene TRBV7-8 combines with J gene TRBJ2-5; 11 bases are a match to TRBD2. V was pared by 1 base and J by 5 bases, with 6 bases of the junction left unmatched. The CDR3 contains 16 residues. Per the germline V gene, CDR1 is SGHVS and CDR2 is FQNEAQ. This chain's CDR3 is CASSLVALAGGETQYF. For the CDR3, the DNA is TGTGCCAGCAGCTTAGTAGCCCTAGCGGGAGGCGAGACCCAGTACTTC.

The chain couples TRBV5-1 to TRBJ2-3, with 7 nucleotides matching TRBD1. Trimming took 3 bases from V and 2 from J; bases not matched to a gene: 12. CDR3 length: 17 residues. Germline CDR1 and CDR2: SGHRS and YFSETQ. The DNA for the CDR3 is TGCGCCAGCAGCTCGCGAGTGACAGGGCTTTACACAGATACGCAGTATTTT. This encodes CASSSRVTGLYTDTQYF.

CDR3 nucleotides: TGTGCCAGCAGTTTGTCCGGACTAGCGGGAGGACCATACAATGAGCAGTTCTTC. Translating gives CASSLSGLAGGPYNEQFF. J is TRBJ2-1 and V is TRBV28, with 14 bases fitting TRBD2. Per the germline V gene, CDR1 is MDHEN and CDR2 is SYDVKM. V trimming: 3 bases; J trimming: 4 bases; junction bases outside the gene matches: 8. This CDR3 comprises 18 residues.

The chain recombines TRBV10-3 with TRBJ1-2, with a tentative D call TRBD1 (6 bases). Trimming shortened V by 6 bases and J by 6 bases, and 17 bases separated the two germline ends. Germline V gene sequence: CDR1 ENHRY, CDR2 SYGVKD. The CDR3 loop spans 14 amino acids. CDR3 amino acids: CAISRSGGDDGYTF. CDR3 sequence (DNA): TGTGCCATCAGCCGAAGTGGGGGCGATGATGGCTACACCTTC.

This clone showed up just once. The rearrangement links TRBV7-9 to TRBJ1-2, with no clear D. The V end was cut by 2 bases, the J end by 1 base, with 5 bases between. The germline V gene encodes CDR1 SEHNR and CDR2 FQNEAQ (reference sequence). This CDR3 has 13 amino acids. The CDR3 DNA reads TGTGCCAGCAGCTTATATCTTAACTATGGCTACACCTTC. It translates to CASSLYLNYGYTF.

The J gene is TRBJ2-5, the V gene TRBV5-4; TRBD2 might be the D (6 bases). Germline V gives CDR1 SGHNT, CDR2 YYREEE (reference sequence). V was clipped by 1 base and J by 4 bases, with 17 bases between them. The CDR3 totals 16 residues. Here the CDR3 reads CASSLLLTGASETQYF. In DNA form, the CDR3 reads TGTGCCAGCAGCTTGCTCCTTACGGGAGCGTCAGAGACCCAGTACTTC.

This chain joins TRBV10-3 and TRBJ1-1; D remains ambiguous. CDR1 and CDR2 (germline): ENHRY, SYGVKD. V was shortened by 3 bases and J by 2 bases, with 10 bases between the two germline ends. CDR3 size: 14 residues. CDR3 in amino acids: CAISDRGGNTEAFF. The CDR3 bases are TGTGCCATCAGTGATCGGGGAGGAAACACTGAAGCTTTCTTT.

This clone was seen a handful of times. The gene calls are TRBV7-8 and TRBJ2-7; TRBD2 matches at 7 bases. CDR3 length: 16 residues. V shed 0 bases, J shed 4 bases, and the junction held 9 bases outside the gene matches. Per the germline V gene, CDR1 is SGHVS and CDR2 is FQNEAQ. This chain's CDR3 is CASSLASAGEEYEQYF. The CDR3 nucleotides read TGTGCCAGCAGCTTAGCATCGGCGGGAGAGGAGTACGAGCAGTACTTC. The whole variable domain, filled in from reference TRBV7-8 and TRBJ2-7, reads GAGVSQSPRYKVAKRGQDVALRCDPISGHVSLFWYQQALGQGPEFLTYFQNEAQLDKSGLPSDRFFAERPEGSVSTLKIQRTQQEDSAVYLCASSLASAGEEYEQYFGPGTRLTVT.

V usage is TRBV28 and J usage is TRBJ2-7, with TRBD1 matching over 9 bases. Germline V gene lookup returns CDR1 MDHEN and CDR2 SYDVKM. Trimming took 5 bases from V and 4 from J; bases not matched to a gene: 9. This CDR3 region has 15 residues. The DNA for the CDR3 is TGTGCCAGCAGTGCGACCGGGACAGGGAATTACGAGCAGTACTTC. Encoded protein: CASSATGTGNYEQYF.

The chain links TRBV28 to TRBJ1-2; 7 bases align to TRBD1. The CDR3 totals 12 residues. Trimming cost V 4 bases and J 13 bases; bases outside gene matches: 9. From germline, CDR1 is MDHEN and CDR2 SYDVKM. The CDR3 loop reads CASSSWTGFCTF. In nucleotides, the CDR3 is TGTGCCAGCAGTTCCTGGACAGGTTTTTGCACCTTC.

DNA of the CDR3: TGTGCCAGCAGCCATCGACCACAGGATAATGAGCAGTTCTTC. This sequence encodes CASSHRPQDNEQFF. The chain joins TRBV4-2 to TRBJ2-1, with a tentative D call TRBD1 (5 bases). The CDR3 extends over 14 amino acids. Deletions cut 3 bases from V and 7 bases from J, with 13 bases between. Germline loops: CDR1 LGHNA, CDR2 YNFKEQ.

This rearrangement joins TRBV28 to TRBJ2-7, with 8 positions matching TRBD1. CDR3 length: 14 residues. Germline V lookup: CDR1 MDHEN, CDR2 SYDVKM. Trimming took 6 bases from V and 4 from J; bases not matched to a gene: 8. The CDR3 DNA follows: TGTGCCAGCAGCGCAACGGACAGGGCTTACGAGCAGTACTTC. As protein: CASSATDRAYEQYF.

The chain couples TRBV18 to TRBJ2-7, with TRBD2 matching 8 bases. The V gene's germline CDR1 is KGHSH and CDR2 LQKENI. This CDR3 is built from 16 residues. Trimming removed 0 bases from V and 3 bases from J; junction bases left unmatched: 7. In DNA, the CDR3 is TGTGCCAGCTCACCACCTCTAGCGGGTGCCGACTACGAGCAGTACTTC. Its protein product is CASSPPLAGADYEQYF.

The chain recombines TRBV5-4 with TRBJ1-4, with a tentative D call TRBD1 (6 bases). Germline CDR1 and CDR2: SGHNT and YYREEE (reference sequence). The CDR3 is 16 amino acids. The V end lost 4 bases, the J end lost 6 bases, and 19 bases lay between the germline ends. CDR3 sequence: CASSENEGVMYEKLFF. The CDR3 DNA sequence: TGTGCCAGCAGCGAAAATGAGGGGGTTATGTATGAAAAACTGTTTTTT.

The chain combines TRBV19 with TRBJ1-5, with TRBD1 matching over 9 bases. The J segment lost 6 bases and the V segment lost 5 bases, leaving 5 bases of the junction unmatched. This CDR3 contains 14 residues. Germline CDR1 reads LNHDA; CDR2 reads SQIVND (reference sequence). The CDR3 DNA follows: TGTGCCAGTAGTTCGGGACAGGGAACTCAGCCCCAGCATTTT. It encodes CASSSGQGTQPQHF.

Only one count was recorded for this clone. The genes are TRBV11-2 and TRBJ1-1; weak D call: TRBD1 (5 bases). The CDR3 consists of 13 residues. Germline loops: CDR1 SGHAT, CDR2 FQNNGV. V shed 7 bases and J shed 1 base, with 10 bases lying between them. This chain's CDR3 is CASTKQGNTEAFF. CDR3 bases: TGTGCCAGCACCAAGCAGGGGAACACTGAAGCTTTCTTT.

This chain joins TRBV25-1 and TRBJ2-2, with D tentatively TRBD1 (7 bases). Trimming took off 5 bases at V and 2 bases at J, with 12 bases between the two ends. From germline, CDR1 is MGHDK and CDR2 SYGVNS. The CDR3 totals 15 residues. The CDR3 sequence: CASSSGGINTGELFF. CDR3 DNA: TGTGCCAGCAGTTCAGGGGGGATAAACACCGGGGAGCTGTTTTTT.

The chain joins TRBV11-3 to TRBJ2-5, with D possibly being TRBD2 (6 bases). The CDR3 extends over 16 amino acids. V was trimmed by 1 base and J by 2 bases, leaving 14 bases between them. Germline lookup yields CDR1 SGHNT and CDR2 YENEEA. The CDR3 sequence is CASSLALLARQETQYF. CDR3 in DNA: TGTGCCAGCAGCTTAGCCTTGCTAGCGCGACAAGAGACCCAGTACTTC.

The chain employs TRBV6-5 and TRBJ2-1; 11 bases fit TRBD2. The J segment lost 8 bases and the V segment lost 0 bases, leaving 6 bases of the junction unmatched. Germline CDR1 and CDR2: MNHEY and SVGAGI. The CDR3 loop spans 16 amino acids. The DNA of the CDR3 is TGTGCCAGCAGTTACTCTTCCCTAGCGGGAGGCCATGAGCAGTTCTTC. This sequence encodes CASSYSSLAGGHEQFF.

CDR3 residues: CARSSGQGGYGYTF. For the CDR3, the DNA is TGTGCCAGAAGCTCTGGACAGGGTGGCTATGGCTACACCTTC. The chain couples TRBV5-3 to TRBJ1-2; 8 bases are shared with TRBD1. TRBV5-3 is marked as an open reading frame, function uncertain. CDR3 length equals 14 residues. V was clipped by 3 bases and J by 4 bases; unmatched bases: 5.